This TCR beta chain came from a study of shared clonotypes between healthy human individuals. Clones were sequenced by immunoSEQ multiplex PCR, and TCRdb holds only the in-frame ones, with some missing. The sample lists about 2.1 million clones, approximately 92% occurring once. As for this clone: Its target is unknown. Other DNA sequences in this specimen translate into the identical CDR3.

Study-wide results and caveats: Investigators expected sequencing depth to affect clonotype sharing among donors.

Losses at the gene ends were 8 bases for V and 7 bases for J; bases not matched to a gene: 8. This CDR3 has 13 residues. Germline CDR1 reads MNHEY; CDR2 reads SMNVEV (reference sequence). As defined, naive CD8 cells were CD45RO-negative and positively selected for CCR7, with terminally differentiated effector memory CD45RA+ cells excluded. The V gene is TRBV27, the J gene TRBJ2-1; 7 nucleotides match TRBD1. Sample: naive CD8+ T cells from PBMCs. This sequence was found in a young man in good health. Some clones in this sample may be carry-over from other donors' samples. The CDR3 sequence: CASSPTGVNEQFF. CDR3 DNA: TGTGCCAGCTCCCCTACAGGGGTAAATGAGCAGTTCTTC.